This T cell receptor (beta chain) was captured by sequencing in a study of T-cell memory formation after mild COVID-19 (TCRdb year 2021). For context, the study as a whole: TCR sequence clusters from the two donors were found to be largely donor specific. T-cell clones expanding and contracting after mild COVID-19 in a couple of donors were tracked by longitudinal TCRalpha and TCRbeta repertoire sequencing. The cohort was made up of two young adult volunteers, one female and one male, who were previously healthy.

Based on the germline V gene (reference sequence), the CDR1 and CDR2 sequences are SGHNT and YYREEE. Trimming leaves V shorter by 0 bases and J shorter by 9 bases, with the junction holding 4 bases beyond the gene matches. The CDR3 covers 15 residues, taking in both the cysteine and the phenylalanine. Just CDR3 DNA is preserved here, 45 bases in frame from base 1. Instrument used: Illumina NovaSeq 6000. cDNA libraries for TCRalpha and TCRbeta were prepared by 5'RACE using constant-segment primers, with sample barcodes and unique molecular identifiers added. Trizol reagent was used to extract RNA from every sample. Libraries were amplified in two PCR steps, with a second sample barcode and Illumina TruSeq adapters added in the second step. Libraries were sequenced on an Illumina NovaSeq with 2 x 150 bp paired-end reads. Under the source paper's analysis protocol: With migec v1.2.7, reads were demultiplexed and then collapsed into UMI-guided consensus sequences. With mixcr v2.1.11, UMI consensuses were aligned to TRA and TRB V and J templates and assembled into clonotypes. A clonotype was counted as expanded or contracted only if both edgeR and NoisET called the change significant, with noise models trained on biological replicates. For edgeR calls, a false discovery rate-adjusted p below 0.01 and a log2 fold-change threshold of 1 were applied. As an exploratory analysis of dynamics, PCA with hierarchical clustering was applied to max-normalized trajectories of the 1000 most abundant clonotypes. Each responding clone was given a CD4 or CD8 phenotype based on the CD4+ and CD8+ repertoires, which had been sequenced separately. TCRdb applied fastp at Q25 and MiXCR to the public reads, then kept only in-frame beta chains. Every entry covers one CDR3 protein and lists the most common genes and DNA from its rows. These V and J calls are TCRdb output, not the study's own analysis. This sample lists tens of thousands of distinct CDR3 sequences; less than 15% were detected once. 15% of the sample lies in the top ten.

With regard to this clonotype: The antigen it binds to is not known. One base away there is no much larger clone; base qualities are not given.

The paper as a whole reports these results and caveats: Contracting CD4+ clones turned up mainly in the CM and EM memory subsets, whereas EMRA was where CD8+ clones were enriched. Some responding clones were detected in pre-infection memory, suggesting pre-existing cross-reactive memory T cells joined the SARS-CoV-2 response. Balanced CD4/CD8 phenotypes were observed for clones contracting from day 15 to 85, whereas a bias towards CD4+ was observed for a second wave of clones expanding from day 15 to 37. The second-wave clones that peaked on day 37 were not confirmed to be SARS-CoV-2 specific. The study covered only two mild cases, and larger cohorts including severe cases with pre-infection samples were considered necessary.

Ficoll-Paque density gradient centrifugation was the method used to isolate PBMCs. The sequenced material came from PBMCs or a T cell subset sorted from them (not recorded which). The clonotype originates from an adult woman who had mild COVID-19 (a few samples of this study predate the infection). The sample titles of this study are shuffled in the database, so cell type and time point are left out; the donor was told from shared clones. The receptor chain draws on TRBV5-4 and TRBJ2-1, and 12 bases in between align with TRBD1. CDR3 protein: CASSLAGTGGSEQFF. Read as DNA, the sequence is TGTGCCAGCAGCTTGGCGGGGACAGGGGGCAGTGAGCAGTTCTTC.